This record looks at one T cell receptor (beta chain) sequence and its context. The CDR3 is 14 residues long. CDR1 is SGHDN and CDR2 is FVKESK in the germline V gene. Trimming took 4 bases from V and 7 from J, leaving 16 bases between them. The sample originates from a study of blood T cell repertoires in COVID-19. Produced via immunoSEQ multiplex PCR; TCRdb's table is partial and in-frame only. The repertoire holds 300,000 to 350,000 clones, with approximately 88% as singletons. The TCR comes from a woman aged 30 to 39 with COVID-19, enrolled during active disease. Source material: peripheral blood. The J gene is TRBJ1-2, the V gene TRBV14, with D possibly TRBD1 on 5 matching bases. The chain's CDR3 is CASSPGTGGFGYTF. CDR3 in DNA: TGTGCCAGCAGCCCAGGGACGGGAGGTTTTGGCTACACCTTC.